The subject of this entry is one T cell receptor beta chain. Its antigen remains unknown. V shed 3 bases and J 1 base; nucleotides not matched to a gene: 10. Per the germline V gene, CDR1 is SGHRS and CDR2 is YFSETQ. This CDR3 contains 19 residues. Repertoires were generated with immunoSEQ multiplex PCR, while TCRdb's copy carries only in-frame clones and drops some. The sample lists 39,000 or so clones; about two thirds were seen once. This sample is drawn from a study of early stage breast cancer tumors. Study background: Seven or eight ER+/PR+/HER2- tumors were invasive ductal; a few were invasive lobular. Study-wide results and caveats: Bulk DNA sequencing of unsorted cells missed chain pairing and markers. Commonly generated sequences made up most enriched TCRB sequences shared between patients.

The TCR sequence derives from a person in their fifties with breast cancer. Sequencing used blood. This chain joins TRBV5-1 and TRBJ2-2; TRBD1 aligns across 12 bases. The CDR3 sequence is CASSWWPGQGARNTGELFF. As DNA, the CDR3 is TGCGCCAGCAGCTGGTGGCCGGGACAGGGGGCTCGGAACACCGGGGAGCTGTTTTTT.